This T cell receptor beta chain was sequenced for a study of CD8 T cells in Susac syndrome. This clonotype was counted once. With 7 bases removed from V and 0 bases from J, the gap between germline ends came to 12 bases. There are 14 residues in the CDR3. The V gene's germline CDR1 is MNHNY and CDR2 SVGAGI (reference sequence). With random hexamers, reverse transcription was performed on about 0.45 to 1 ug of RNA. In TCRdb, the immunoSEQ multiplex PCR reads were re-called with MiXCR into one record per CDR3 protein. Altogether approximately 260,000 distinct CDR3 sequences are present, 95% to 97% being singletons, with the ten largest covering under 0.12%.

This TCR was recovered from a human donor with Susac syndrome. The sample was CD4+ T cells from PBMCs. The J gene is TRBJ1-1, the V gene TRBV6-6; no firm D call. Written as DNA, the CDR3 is TGTGCCAGCAATCCGGCCTCTATGAACACTGAAGCTTTCTTT. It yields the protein CASNPASMNTEAFF.